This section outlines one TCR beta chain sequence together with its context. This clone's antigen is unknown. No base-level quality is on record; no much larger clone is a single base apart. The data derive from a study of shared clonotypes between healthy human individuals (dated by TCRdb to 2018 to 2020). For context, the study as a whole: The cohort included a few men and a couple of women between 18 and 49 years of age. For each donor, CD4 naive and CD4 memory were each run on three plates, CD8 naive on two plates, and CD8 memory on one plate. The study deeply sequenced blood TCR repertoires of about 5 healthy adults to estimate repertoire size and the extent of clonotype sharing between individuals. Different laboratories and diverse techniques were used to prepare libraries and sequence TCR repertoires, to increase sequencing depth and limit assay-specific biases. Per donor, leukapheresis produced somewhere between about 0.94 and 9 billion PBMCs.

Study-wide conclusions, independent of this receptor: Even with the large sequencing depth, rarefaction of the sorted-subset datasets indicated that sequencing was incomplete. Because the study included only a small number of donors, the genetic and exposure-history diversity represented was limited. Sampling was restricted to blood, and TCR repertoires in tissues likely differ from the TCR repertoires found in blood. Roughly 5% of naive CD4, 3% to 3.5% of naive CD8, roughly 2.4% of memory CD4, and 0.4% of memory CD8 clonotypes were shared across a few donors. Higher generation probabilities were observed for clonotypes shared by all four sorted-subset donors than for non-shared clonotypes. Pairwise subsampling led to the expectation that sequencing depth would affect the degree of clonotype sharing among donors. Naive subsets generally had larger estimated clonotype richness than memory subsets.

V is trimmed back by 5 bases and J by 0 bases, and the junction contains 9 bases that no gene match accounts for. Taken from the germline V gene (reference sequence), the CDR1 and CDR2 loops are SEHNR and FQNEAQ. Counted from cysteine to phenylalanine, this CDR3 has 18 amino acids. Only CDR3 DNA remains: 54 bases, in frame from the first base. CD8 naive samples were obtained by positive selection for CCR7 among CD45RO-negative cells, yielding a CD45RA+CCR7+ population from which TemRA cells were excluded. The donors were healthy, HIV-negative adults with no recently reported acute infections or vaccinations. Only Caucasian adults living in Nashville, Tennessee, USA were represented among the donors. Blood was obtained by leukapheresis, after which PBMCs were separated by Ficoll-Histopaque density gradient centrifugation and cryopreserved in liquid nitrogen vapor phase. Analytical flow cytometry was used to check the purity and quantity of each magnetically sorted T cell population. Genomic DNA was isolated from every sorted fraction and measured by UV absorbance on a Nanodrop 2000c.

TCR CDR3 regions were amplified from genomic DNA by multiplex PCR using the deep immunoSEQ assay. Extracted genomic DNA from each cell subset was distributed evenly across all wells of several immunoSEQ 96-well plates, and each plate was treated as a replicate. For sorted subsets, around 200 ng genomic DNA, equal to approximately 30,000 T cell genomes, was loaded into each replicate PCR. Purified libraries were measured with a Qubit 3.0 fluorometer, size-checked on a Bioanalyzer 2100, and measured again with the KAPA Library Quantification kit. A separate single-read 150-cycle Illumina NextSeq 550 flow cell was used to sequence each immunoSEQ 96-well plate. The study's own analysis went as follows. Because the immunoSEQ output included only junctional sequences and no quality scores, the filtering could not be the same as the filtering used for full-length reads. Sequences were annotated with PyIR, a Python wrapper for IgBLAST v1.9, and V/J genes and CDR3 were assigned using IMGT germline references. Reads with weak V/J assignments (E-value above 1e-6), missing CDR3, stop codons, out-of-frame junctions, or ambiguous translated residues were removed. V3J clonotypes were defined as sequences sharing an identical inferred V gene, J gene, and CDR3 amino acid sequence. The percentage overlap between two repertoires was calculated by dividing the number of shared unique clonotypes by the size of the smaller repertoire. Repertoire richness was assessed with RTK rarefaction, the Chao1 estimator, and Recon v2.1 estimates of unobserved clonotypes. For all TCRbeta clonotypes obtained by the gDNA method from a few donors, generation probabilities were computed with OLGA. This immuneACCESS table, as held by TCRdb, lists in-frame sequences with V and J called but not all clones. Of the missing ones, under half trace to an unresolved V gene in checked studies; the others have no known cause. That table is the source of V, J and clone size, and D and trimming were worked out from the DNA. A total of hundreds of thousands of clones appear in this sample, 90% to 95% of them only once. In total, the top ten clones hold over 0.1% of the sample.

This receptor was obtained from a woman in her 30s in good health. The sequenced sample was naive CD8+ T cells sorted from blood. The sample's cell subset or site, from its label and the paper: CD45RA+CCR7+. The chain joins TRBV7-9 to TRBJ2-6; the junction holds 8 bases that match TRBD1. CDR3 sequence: CASSHRQGQSSGANVLTF. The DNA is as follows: TGTGCCAGCAGCCATAGACAGGGGCAGAGCTCTGGGGCCAACGTCCTGACTTTC.